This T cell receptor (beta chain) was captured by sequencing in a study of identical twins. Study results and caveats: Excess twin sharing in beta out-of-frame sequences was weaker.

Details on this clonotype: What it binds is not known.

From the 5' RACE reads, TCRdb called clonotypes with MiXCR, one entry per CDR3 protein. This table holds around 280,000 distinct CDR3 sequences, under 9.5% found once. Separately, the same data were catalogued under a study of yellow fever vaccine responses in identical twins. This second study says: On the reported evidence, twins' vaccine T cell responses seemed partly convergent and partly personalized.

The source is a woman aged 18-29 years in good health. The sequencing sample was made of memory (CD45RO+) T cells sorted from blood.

As DNA, the CDR3 is TGTGCCCGGACCAAATACGAGCAGTACTTC. Translated: CARTKYEQYF. The chain uses TRBV7-2 and TRBJ2-7; D call uncertain. CDR1 is SGHTA, CDR2 FQGNSA, per germline. Trimming took 11 bases from V and 4 from J, leaving 9 bases between them. The CDR3 totals 10 residues.